Below are 4 T cell receptor beta chains sequenced from a single sample in a study of T-cell reconstitution after alpha-beta-depleted transplantation in children. A TCRbeta library incorporating unique molecular identifiers was prepared. TCRdb re-called the PCR reads through MiXCR, storing one row per CDR3 protein. The repertoire holds about 210,000 distinct CDR3 sequences, with approximately 15% as singletons. This sample comprised PBMCs, mostly from graft donor cells, obtained 360 days after TCRalphabeta/CD19-depleted stem cell transplant. The receptor source for this set is a male patient aged 2-15 years who had a stem cell transplant for acute lymphoblastic leukemia, so the T cells may come from the graft donor.

The chain recombines TRBV10-3 with TRBJ2-7; tentatively, D is TRBD2 (6 bases). Germline CDR1 ENHRY, CDR2 SYGVKD. The V and J ends lost 6 bases and 0 bases respectively, with 9 bases between them. The CDR3 is 13 residues long. The CDR3 sequence: CAIRPGGSYEQYF. Here the CDR3 DNA reads TGTGCCATCAGGCCCGGGGGCTCCTACGAGCAGTACTTC.

The chain has TRBV7-9 and TRBJ2-1, with 8 bases fitting TRBD1. Per the germline V gene, CDR1 is SEHNR and CDR2 is FQNEAQ (reference sequence). The CDR3 runs 15 residues. Germline trimming cut 6 bases from V and 3 bases from J; bases unmatched to any gene: 7. DNA of the CDR3: TGTGCCAGCAGTTCGGACAGGGAATTCTACAATGAGCAGTTCTTC. This sequence encodes CASSSDREFYNEQFF.

This clonotype was observed a handful of times. This CDR3 is CASSALVPDTQYF. CDR3 nucleotide sequence: TGTGCCAGCAGCGCCCTAGTCCCAGATACGCAGTATTTT. The genes are TRBV7-8 and TRBJ2-3; D is unresolved. Germline V lookup: CDR1 SGHVS, CDR2 FQNEAQ. V was shortened by 5 bases and J by 4 bases, with 10 bases between the two germline ends. The CDR3 extends over 13 amino acids.

This clonotype appeared a single time. The chain couples TRBV7-2 to TRBJ2-1, with 7 bases that match TRBD2. The V gene's germline CDR1 is SGHTA and CDR2 FQGNSA. V lost 6 bases and J lost 0; bases outside the gene matches: 5. CDR3 length: 15 amino acids. CDR3 nucleotide sequence: TGTGCCAGCAGTCAACGGACTAGCTCCTACAATGAGCAGTTCTTC. Amino acids: CASSQRTSSYNEQFF.